A single sample is the source of the 5 T cell receptor beta chains below, sequenced in a study of CD8 T cells in Susac syndrome. When the RNA was reverse transcribed, random hexamers were used with an input of roughly 0.45 to 1 ug. TCRdb used MiXCR to reprocess the immunoSEQ multiplex PCR reads, holding one entry per CDR3 protein. The repertoire holds a few hundred thousand distinct CDR3 sequences, 85% to 95% seen once, with 0.082% in the top ten. The specimen was CD4+ T cells from PBMCs. Every receptor here comes from a human donor with multiple sclerosis.

J is TRBJ2-3 and V is TRBV7-3, with 16 bases that match TRBD2. Germline V gene sequence: CDR1 SGHTA, CDR2 FQGTGA. Trimming removed 6 bases from V and 5 bases from J; junction bases left unmatched: 8. This CDR3 has 17 residues. CDR3 region: CASSSGLAGGPGDTQYF. The CDR3 DNA reads as TGTGCCAGCAGTTCGGGACTAGCGGGGGGGCCAGGAGATACGCAGTATTTT.

This clonotype has a single count. Here the CDR3 DNA reads TGTGCCAGCTCACCCGGCGGTCCGGGGGCGGGAGGCTACACCTTC. It specifies CASSPGGPGAGGYTF. J is TRBJ1-2 and V is TRBV18; possibly TRBD1 for D (6 bases). Germline-derived CDR1 and CDR2 are KGHSH and LQKENI. CDR3 length equals 15 residues. V was cut by 3 bases and J by 8 bases, with 19 bases left in between.

This chain joins TRBV20-1 and TRBJ1-1; TRBD1 matches at 7 bases. Germline values: CDR1 DFQATT, CDR2 SNEGSKA (reference sequence). V was pared by 5 bases and J by 5 bases, with 14 bases of the junction left unmatched. The CDR3 consists of 15 residues. The CDR3 protein is CSASPPLQGQTEAFF. The CDR3, as DNA: TGCAGTGCTTCTCCCCCACTACAGGGACAGACTGAAGCTTTCTTT.

The CDR3 bases are TGCAGTGCTAGAGGGGGACTAGCGGGGAGCCAATTGAATGAGCAGTTCTTC. Its protein product is CSARGGLAGSQLNEQFF. The rearrangement links TRBV20-1 to TRBJ2-1; 13 bases agree with TRBD2. V lost 1 base, J lost 7 bases, and 10 bases stayed unmatched. The CDR3 has 17 residues. Germline-derived CDR1 and CDR2 are DFQATT and SNEGSKA (reference sequence).

The chain recombines TRBV6-1 with TRBJ2-1; TRBD2 matches at 8 bases. The CDR3 is 16 residues long. Germline values: CDR1 MNHNS, CDR2 SASEGT. V trimming: 4 bases; J trimming: 0 bases; junction bases outside the gene matches: 5. CDR3 in DNA: TGTGCCAGCAGTGCGCGGGGGGCGAGCTCCTACAATGAGCAGTTCTTC. This encodes CASSARGASSYNEQFF.